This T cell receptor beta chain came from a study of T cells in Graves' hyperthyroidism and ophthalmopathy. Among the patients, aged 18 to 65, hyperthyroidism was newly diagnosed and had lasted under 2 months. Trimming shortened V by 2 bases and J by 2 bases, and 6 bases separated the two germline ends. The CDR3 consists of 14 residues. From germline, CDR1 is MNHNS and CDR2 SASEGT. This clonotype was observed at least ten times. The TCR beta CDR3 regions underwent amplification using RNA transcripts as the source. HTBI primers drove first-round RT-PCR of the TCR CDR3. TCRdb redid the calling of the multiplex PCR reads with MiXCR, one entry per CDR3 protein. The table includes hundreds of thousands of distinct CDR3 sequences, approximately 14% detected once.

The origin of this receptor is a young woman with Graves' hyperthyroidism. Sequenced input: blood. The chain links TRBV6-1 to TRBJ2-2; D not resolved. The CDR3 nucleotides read TGTGCCAGCAGTGAAAACTTTAACACCGGGGAGCTGTTTTTT. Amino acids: CASSENFNTGELFF.